This entry lists 12 T cell receptor beta chains sequenced from one sample in a study of CXCR3-negative and CXCR3-positive naive CD8 T cells. The authors prepared UMI-labeled TRB cDNA libraries by 5' RACE. With the 5' RACE reads reprocessed, TCRdb shows one record per CDR3 protein and no DNA. This sample's table has about 130,000 distinct CDR3 sequences. The material sequenced was naive CXCR3- CD8+ T cells from blood. Subset given: CD45RO-CCR7+CD27+CD95- naive CD8+ T cells lacking CXCR3 (TNR3-). The receptor source for this set is a human donor in good health. Some clones in this sample may be carry-over from other donors' samples.

The chain uses TRBV27 and TRBJ1-2; the D call from TCRdb, TRBD1, cannot be confirmed without DNA. Per germline, CDR1 MNHEY and CDR2 SMNVEV (reference sequence). The CDR3 covers 13 residues. This CDR3 is CASSLQGFYGYTF.

This sequence joins TRBV29-1 and TRBJ2-1; the D gene TCRdb calls, TRBD1, cannot be checked with no DNA. CDR1 and CDR2 (germline): SQVTM, ANQGSEA. The CDR3 length is 14 residues. The CDR3: CSVGPIGGGNEQFF.

V usage is TRBV5-1 and J usage is TRBJ2-1; without DNA, the TCRdb call of TRBD1 cannot be checked. The CDR3 loop spans 14 amino acids. Per the germline V gene, CDR1 is SGHRS and CDR2 is YFSETQ. The chain's CDR3 is CASSLVSPGGEQFF.

V usage is TRBV24-1 and J usage is TRBJ2-1. The CDR3 is 13 amino acids. Germline V CDR1 and CDR2: KGHDR, SFDVKD. The CDR3 region is CATSDQNYNEQFF.

The rearrangement uses TRBV19 and TRBJ2-1. This CDR3 is built from 15 residues. Per the germline V gene, CDR1 is LNHDA and CDR2 is SQIVND (reference sequence). CDR3 loop: CASSADGFGNNEQFF. The complete variable domain, with remaining parts taken from reference TRBV19 and TRBJ2-1, reads DGGITQSPKYLFRKEGQNVTLSCEQNLNHDAMYWYRQDPGQGLRLIYYSQIVNDFQKGDIAEGYSVSREKKESFPLTVTSAQKNPTAFYLCASSADGFGNNEQFFGPGTRLTVL.

The rearrangement uses TRBV29-1 and TRBJ1-2; TCRdb picks TRBD1, but there is no DNA to check that call. CDR3 size: 15 residues. Germline assignment: CDR1 SQVTM and CDR2 ANQGSEA. The chain's CDR3 is CSVEDRQGAAYGYTF. The variable domain in full, completed from reference TRBV29-1 and TRBJ1-2, reads SAVISQKPSRDICQRGTSLTIQCQVDSQVTMMFWYRQQPGQSLTLIATANQGSEATYESGFVIDKFPISRPNLTFSTLTVSNMSPEDSSIYLCSVEDRQGAAYGYTFGSGTRLTVV.

The V gene is TRBV7-9, the J gene TRBJ1-1; there is no DNA to check the TCRdb D call of TRBD1. In germline, CDR1 is SEHNR, CDR2 FQNEAQ (reference sequence). CDR3 length equals 14 residues. The CDR3 region is CASSRPQGLAEAFF. Full variable domain (rest looked up from reference TRBV7-9 and TRBJ1-1): DTGVSQNPRHKITKRGQNVTFRCDPISEHNRLYWYRQTLGQGPEFLTYFQNEAQLEKSRLLSDRFSAERPKGSFSTLEIQRTEQGDSAMYLCASSRPQGLAEAFFGQGTRLTVV.

The CDR3 here is CSVGSSGRDEQYF. This chain joins TRBV20-1 and TRBJ2-7; TCRdb's D call of TRBD2 is untestable without DNA. Germline V lookup: CDR1 DFQATT, CDR2 SNEGSKA (reference sequence). This CDR3 contains 13 residues.

This rearrangement joins TRBV9 to TRBJ1-2; with no DNA, the TCRdb D assignment of TRBD1 cannot be verified. Germline loops: CDR1 SGDLS, CDR2 YYNGEE. The length of the CDR3 is 14 residues. CDR3 amino acids: CASSVSLGDSGYTF.

This chain links TRBV9 with TRBJ2-1; checking the TCRdb D call of TRBD2 is not possible without DNA. The CDR3 spans 17 residues. Germline CDR1 and CDR2: SGDLS and YYNGEE. This CDR3 is CASSVFKRASRDNEQFF.

This chain connects TRBV29-1 to TRBJ1-1. CDR1 is SQVTM and CDR2 is ANQGSEA in the germline V gene. CDR3 length: 12 residues. The CDR3 is CSVEEGSPEAFF.

J is TRBJ2-1 and V is TRBV27; TCRdb gives TRBD2 as the D gene, but with no DNA this cannot be confirmed. Germline CDR1 is MNHEY and CDR2 is SMNVEV (reference sequence). This CDR3 region has 14 residues. The CDR3 is CASSRVAGANEQFF.